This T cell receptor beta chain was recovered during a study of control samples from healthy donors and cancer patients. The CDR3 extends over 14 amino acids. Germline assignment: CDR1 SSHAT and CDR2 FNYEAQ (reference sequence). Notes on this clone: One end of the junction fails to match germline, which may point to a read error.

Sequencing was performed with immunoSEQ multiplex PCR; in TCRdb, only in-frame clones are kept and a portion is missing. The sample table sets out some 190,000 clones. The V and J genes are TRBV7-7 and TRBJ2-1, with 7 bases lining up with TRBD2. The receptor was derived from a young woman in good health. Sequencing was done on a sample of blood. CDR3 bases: TGTGCTAGCAGCGCGGGACTACCCCCCAATGAGCAGTTCTTC. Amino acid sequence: CASSAGLPPNEQFF.